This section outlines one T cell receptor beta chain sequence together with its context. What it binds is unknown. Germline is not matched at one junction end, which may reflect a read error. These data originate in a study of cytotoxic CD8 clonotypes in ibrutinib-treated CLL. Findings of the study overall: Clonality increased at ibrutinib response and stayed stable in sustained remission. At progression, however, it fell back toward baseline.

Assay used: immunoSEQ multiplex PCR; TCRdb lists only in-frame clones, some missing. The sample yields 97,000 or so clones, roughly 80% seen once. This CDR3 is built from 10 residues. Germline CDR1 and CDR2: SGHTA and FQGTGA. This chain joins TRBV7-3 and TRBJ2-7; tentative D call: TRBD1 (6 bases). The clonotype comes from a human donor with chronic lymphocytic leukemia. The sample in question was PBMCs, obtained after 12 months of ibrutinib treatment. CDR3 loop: CASSKQGWWF. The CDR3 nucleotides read TGTGCCAGCAGCAAACAGGGCTGGTGGTTC.